Listed here are 5 T cell receptor beta chains from one sample, sequenced in a study of CD8+ T cells in alopecia areata. The authors extracted RNA and reverse transcribed it into cDNA as the sequencing template. Clones were read by immunoSEQ multiplex PCR, and TCRdb kept only the in-frame ones, dropping some. The data contain fewer than 110,000 clones, about four fifths of them singletons. Sample treatment: oral pan-JAK inhibitor, 5-10 mg twice daily. Sequencing used CD8+ T cells sorted from blood, obtained at week 24, from a patient treated with tofacitinib. Receptors originate from a human donor with alopecia areata.

J is TRBJ2-6 and V is TRBV27; D gene unclear. This CDR3 region has 16 residues. Trimming left V 5 bases short and J 0 bases short, with 11 bases between. The germline V gene encodes CDR1 MNHEY and CDR2 SMNVEV (reference sequence). This chain's CDR3 is CASSPEYRSGANVLTF. CDR3 bases: TGTGCCAGCAGTCCTGAATACCGCTCTGGGGCCAACGTCCTGACTTTC. The variable domain in full, with the rest retrieved from reference TRBV27 and TRBJ2-6, is EAQVTQNPRYLITVTGKKLTVTCSQNMNHEYMSWYRQDPGLGLRQIYYSMNVEVTDKGDVPEGYKVSRKEKRNFPLILESPSPNQTSLYFCASSPEYRSGANVLTFGAGSRLTVL.

This clone was detected only a few times. This chain uses TRBV11-2 with TRBJ2-2; no clear D. The CDR3 spans 14 residues. Looked up from germline, CDR1 is SGHAT and CDR2 is FQNNGV. Trimming cost V 0 bases and J 7 bases, with 9 bases left between them. CDR3 protein: CASSLDGYGGELFF. In DNA form, the CDR3 reads TGTGCCAGCAGCTTAGACGGATACGGCGGGGAGCTGTTTTTT.

The rearrangement uses TRBV15 and TRBJ2-7, with D possibly being TRBD1 (5 bases). In germline, CDR1 is LNHNV, CDR2 YYDKDF (reference sequence). The V gene lost 3 bases and the J gene lost 0 bases, with 9 bases spanning the gap. This CDR3 has 14 amino acids. The CDR3 DNA reads TGTGCCACCAGCAGCTCTGACAGCTCCTACGAGCAGTACTTC. It yields the protein CATSSSDSSYEQYF.

The V gene is TRBV5-6, the J gene TRBJ2-3; a possible D gene is TRBD1 (5 bases). Trimming took off 2 bases at V and 4 bases at J, with 14 bases between the two ends. Germline CDR1 is SGHDT and CDR2 is YYEEEE. CDR3 size: 15 residues. CDR3 sequence: CASSFTGSGSDTQYF. Written as DNA, the CDR3 is TGTGCCAGCAGCTTCACAGGCTCCGGGTCAGATACGCAGTATTTT.

The chain is built from TRBV7-9 and TRBJ2-2, with D perhaps matching TRBD1 (6 bases). The germline V gene has CDR1 SEHNR and CDR2 FQNEAQ (reference sequence). Trimming left V 1 base short and J 7 bases short, with 16 bases between. The CDR3 spans 16 residues. The CDR3 coding sequence is TGTGCCAGCAGCTTAGGTGTCACAGGGAGCGTCGGGGAGCTGTTTTTT. The encoded protein is CASSLGVTGSVGELFF.